The 17 T cell receptor beta chains in this list originate from one sample, sequenced in a study of shared clonotypes between healthy human individuals (dated by TCRdb to about 2020). To prepare the library, the immunoSEQ multiplex PCR assay was applied. TCRdb took this table from immuneACCESS and kept in-frame rearrangements with V and J called. Such tables lack part of the clones; where checked against another copy, unresolved V genes explain under half of the gap, and the rest is unexplained. A total of some 2,000,000 clones appear in this sample, around 96% of them only once. The ten largest clones add up to around 1.1% of the sample. For the CD8 naive samples, CD45RO-negative cells were positively selected for CCR7, yielding a CD45RA+CCR7+ population from which TemRA cells were excluded. Sequencing input: naive CD8+ T cells sorted from blood. In light of the paper, this sample's cell subset or site label describes: CD45RA+CCR7+. The receptors originated from a man between 18 and 29 years old in good health.

The chain has TRBV27 and TRBJ2-2, with TRBD2 matching 7 bases. From germline, CDR1 is MNHEY and CDR2 SMNVEV (reference sequence). V shed 6 bases and J 3 bases; nucleotides not matched to a gene: 4. The CDR3 contains 14 residues. The CDR3 DNA reads as TGTGCCAGCAGCCAAAGCGGGGACACCGGGGAGCTGTTTTTT. It is translated as CASSQSGDTGELFF.

V is TRBV15 and J is TRBJ1-1; D uncertain. The CDR3 consists of 14 residues. V dropped 5 bases and J dropped 0 bases, with 10 bases sitting between them. Per the germline V gene, CDR1 is LNHNV and CDR2 is YYDKDF (reference sequence). The CDR3 here is CATSLSPLNTEAFF. The CDR3 DNA sequence: TGTGCCACCAGCCTTAGCCCTTTGAACACTGAAGCTTTCTTT.

This chain links TRBV2 with TRBJ2-7; TRBD2 matches 9 bases. Germline assignment: CDR1 SNHLY and CDR2 FYNNEI. V lost 0 bases to trimming and J lost 0 bases; unmatched junction nucleotides: 3. This CDR3 contains 16 residues. This CDR3 is CASSEATSGVSYEQYF. CDR3 coding DNA: TGTGCCAGCAGTGAAGCGACTAGCGGCGTCTCCTACGAGCAGTACTTC. Filled out from reference TRBV2 and TRBJ2-7, the complete variable domain reads EPEVTQTPSHQVTQMGQEVILRCVPISNHLYFYWYRQILGQKVEFLVSFYNNEISEKSEIFDDQFSVERPDGSNFTLKIRSTKLEDSAMYFCASSEATSGVSYEQYFGPGTRLTVT.

V usage is TRBV10-2 and J usage is TRBJ2-7; 8 nucleotides agree with TRBD1. The CDR3 sequence is 15 residues long. Germline CDR1 WSHSY, CDR2 SAAADI. J gave up 6 bases and V 11 bases, and 18 bases lay outside the gene matches. The CDR3 nucleotides read TGCGCCGCGGGCAGCTCGGACAGGGAAAGGGGCGAGCAGTACTTC. Its translation: CAAGSSDRERGEQYF.

The chain links TRBV7-8 to TRBJ2-7; possible D gene TRBD1, 6 bases. CDR1 is SGHVS and CDR2 is FQNEAQ in the germline V gene. The length of the CDR3 is 14 residues. V lost 5 bases to trimming and J lost 3 bases, with 14 bases between them. CDR3 in DNA: TGTGCCAGCAGCGAGGGTTCAGGGGTCTACGAGCAGTACTTC. Translating gives CASSEGSGVYEQYF.

The CDR3 DNA follows: TGTGCCAGCAGCTTCTCCTACAGGGGTCTAGAGCAGTTCTTC. Encoded protein: CASSFSYRGLEQFF. V is TRBV5-6 and J is TRBJ2-1, with 7 bases aligning to TRBD1. Unmatched junction bases numbered 9, after V lost 2 bases and J lost 10 bases. This CDR3 is 14 amino acids long. Germline V gene lookup returns CDR1 SGHDT and CDR2 YYEEEE. Supplemented by reference TRBV5-6 and TRBJ2-1, the full variable domain reads DAGVTQSPTHLIKTRGQQVTLRCSPKSGHDTVSWYQQALGQGPQFIFQYYEEEERQRGNFPDRFSGHQFPNYSSELNVNALLLGDSALYLCASSFSYRGLEQFFGPGTRLTVL.

The rearrangement joins TRBV4-3 to TRBJ1-1; tentatively, D is TRBD1 (5 bases). This CDR3 comprises 18 residues. V was cut by 2 bases and J by 0 bases, with 19 bases left in between. Per germline, CDR1 LGHNA and CDR2 YSLEER. CDR3 DNA sequence: TGCGCCAGCAGCCAAACGATGGGGACGGCCTGGCTGAACACTGAAGCTTTCTTT. This encodes CASSQTMGTAWLNTEAFF.

The chain has TRBV5-1 and TRBJ1-4; D gene uncertain. This CDR3 comprises 13 residues. Trimming stripped 0 bases from V and 12 bases from J, with 12 bases between. Germline CDR1 SGHRS, CDR2 YFSETQ. This chain's CDR3 is CASSLAESMQLFF. CDR3 nucleotides: TGCGCCAGCAGCTTGGCCGAGTCGATGCAACTGTTTTTT.

The chain joins TRBV29-1 to TRBJ1-1, with a tentative D call TRBD1 (5 bases). CDR3 size: 15 residues. V was trimmed by 0 bases and J by 1 base, leaving 12 bases between them. Per germline, CDR1 SQVTM and CDR2 ANQGSEA. The CDR3 sequence: CSVEDRGAGNTEAFF. The CDR3 nucleotides are TGCAGCGTTGAAGATCGCGGGGCTGGGAACACTGAAGCTTTCTTT.

The rearrangement uses TRBV7-9 and TRBJ2-7; tentative D call: TRBD1 (6 bases). The germline V gene encodes CDR1 SEHNR and CDR2 FQNEAQ (reference sequence). V was cut by 1 base and J by 5 bases, with 15 bases left in between. The CDR3 runs 15 residues. In DNA form, the CDR3 reads TGTGCCAGCAGCTTAGAGCCGACAGGCTCGGACGAGCAGTACTTC. It encodes CASSLEPTGSDEQYF.

This sequence joins TRBV28 and TRBJ2-1, with TRBD2 matching 14 bases. The V segment lost 2 bases and the J segment 9 bases; nucleotides outside the gene matches: 3. Germline lookup yields CDR1 MDHEN and CDR2 SYDVKM. The length of the CDR3 is 15 residues. The CDR3 spells CASSLGLAGGGEQFF. The CDR3 coding sequence is TGTGCCAGCAGTTTAGGACTAGCGGGAGGTGGTGAGCAGTTCTTC.

The chain combines TRBV2 with TRBJ1-2; no reliable D call. V shed 6 bases and J shed 5 bases, with 16 bases lying between them. From germline, CDR1 is SNHLY and CDR2 FYNNEI. CDR3 size: 14 residues. The CDR3 bases are TGTGCCAGCAGGGACGAGGGTCCAGGTTATGGCTACACCTTC. Translating gives CASRDEGPGYGYTF.

V usage is TRBV4-1 and J usage is TRBJ2-7, with 7 bases matching TRBD1. After removal of 6 bases from V and 2 bases from J, the junction contained 7 bases not matched to a gene. The CDR3 spans 14 residues. Germline CDR1 MGHRA, CDR2 YSYEKL. In DNA, the CDR3 is TGCGCCAGCAGTCACAGGGGATCTACCTACGAGCAGTACTTC. It encodes CASSHRGSTYEQYF.

V and J are TRBV5-6 and TRBJ2-7; 10 nucleotides agree with TRBD2. V lost 1 base and J lost 4; bases outside the gene matches: 2. The CDR3 extends over 14 amino acids. Germline V gene data show CDR1 as SGHDT and CDR2 as YYEEEE. The CDR3 bases are TGTGCCAGCAGCTTGACTAGCGGGATTTACGAGCAGTACTTC. Translated, it gives CASSLTSGIYEQYF.

V gene TRBV28 combines with J gene TRBJ1-3; D might be TRBD1 (5 bases). From germline, CDR1 is MDHEN and CDR2 SYDVKM. With 3 bases removed from V and 6 bases from J, the gap between germline ends came to 24 bases. This CDR3 is built from 18 residues. CDR3 sequence: CASSFYVMDRGLENTIYF. Written as DNA, the CDR3 is TGTGCCAGCAGTTTTTATGTGATGGATAGGGGCTTGGAAAACACCATATATTTT.

This clone occurred a few times. The chain links TRBV19 to TRBJ1-2, with unresolved D. The CDR3 length is 18 residues. Germline V gives CDR1 LNHDA, CDR2 SQIVND (reference sequence). The V and J ends lost 3 bases and 4 bases respectively, with 24 bases between them. CDR3 residues: CASSIREEILLEGYGYTF. CDR3 coding DNA: TGTGCCAGTAGTATTCGCGAAGAGATACTCTTGGAGGGCTATGGCTACACCTTC.

To note about this clone: Sequence at one end of the junction differs from germline and may be a read error. The chain is built from TRBV7-7 and TRBJ2-1, with 10 bases that match TRBD2. CDR1 and CDR2 (germline): SSHAT, FNYEAQ (reference sequence). The CDR3 sequence is 17 residues long. The CDR3 DNA reads as TGTGCTAGCAGCTTATCCCCAGCGGGAGGGAGGTACAATGAGCAGTTCTTC. This translates into CASSLSPAGGRYNEQFF. Drawing the rest from reference TRBV7-7 and TRBJ2-1, the complete variable domain is GAGVSQSPRYKVTKRGQDVTLRCDPISSHATLYWYQQALGQGPEFLTYFNYEAQPDKSGLPSDRFSAERPEGSISTLTIQRTEQRDSAMYRCASSLSPAGGRYNEQFFGPGTRLTVL.